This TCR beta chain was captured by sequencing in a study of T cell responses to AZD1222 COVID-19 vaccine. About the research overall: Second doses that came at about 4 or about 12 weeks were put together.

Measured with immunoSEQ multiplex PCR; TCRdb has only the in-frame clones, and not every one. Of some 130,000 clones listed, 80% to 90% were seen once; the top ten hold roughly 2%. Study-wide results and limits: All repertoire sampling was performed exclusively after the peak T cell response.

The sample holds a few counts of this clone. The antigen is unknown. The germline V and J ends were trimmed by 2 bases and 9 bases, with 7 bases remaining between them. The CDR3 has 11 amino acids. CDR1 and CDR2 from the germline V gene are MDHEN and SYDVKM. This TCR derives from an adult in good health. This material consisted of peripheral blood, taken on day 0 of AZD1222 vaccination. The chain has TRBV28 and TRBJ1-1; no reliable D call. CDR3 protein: CASSLRLQAFF. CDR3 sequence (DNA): TGTGCCAGCAGTTTAAGGCTCCAAGCTTTCTTT.